One sample yielded the 7 T cell receptor beta chains listed below, sequenced in a study of response to subunit inactivated influenza vaccine. MiXCR, run by TCRdb on the RT-PCR reads, gives a single entry per CDR3 protein. The top ten hold under 13% of the sample, which has 650,000 to 800,000 distinct CDR3 sequences, about a fifth seen once. Material: PBMCs from blood, obtained around 5 days after vaccination. These receptors were obtained from a man aged 45 to 65 who received an inactivated influenza vaccine.

The sample holds many counts of this clonotype. J is TRBJ2-3 and V is TRBV5-1; 9 nucleotides line up with TRBD2. Trimming took 4 bases from V and 4 from J; bases not matched to a gene: 4. The length of the CDR3 is 14 residues. Germline assignment: CDR1 SGHRS and CDR2 YFSETQ. The CDR3 sequence: CASSEAGGSDTQYF. The CDR3 nucleotides read TGCGCCAGCAGCGAAGCGGGGGGATCAGATACGCAGTATTTT.

J is TRBJ2-4 and V is TRBV20-1; D gene unclear. Germline V CDR1 and CDR2: DFQATT, SNEGSKA (reference sequence). The CDR3 sequence is 13 residues long. V lost 4 bases and J 6 bases, leaving 13 bases between the germline ends. The CDR3 reads CSATRPSGNIQYF. The CDR3 DNA reads TGCAGTGCTACCCGCCCAAGTGGAAACATTCAGTACTTC.

The rearrangement uses TRBV6-5 and TRBJ1-2, with a tentative D call TRBD1 (6 bases). The ends were cut back, 5 bases at V and 1 base at J, with 14 bases in the middle. CDR1 is MNHEY, CDR2 SVGAGI, per germline. This CDR3 has 15 amino acids. The chain's CDR3 is CASSHTGGSNYGYTF. The CDR3 DNA follows: TGTGCCAGCAGTCACACCGGGGGCAGTAACTATGGCTACACCTTC.

This clonotype was counted once. One junction end disagrees with the germline gene, perhaps due to a read error. The rearrangement links TRBV7-2 to TRBJ2-7; perhaps D is TRBD1 or TRBD2 (6 bases each). The germline V gene encodes CDR1 SGHTA and CDR2 FQGNSA. The CDR3 loop spans 11 amino acids. CDR3 sequence (DNA): TGTGCCAGCAGCCGGAGGGGGGCCACCGTCTTC. It translates to CASSRRGATVF.

The rearrangement joins TRBV20-1 to TRBJ2-1, with 8 positions matching TRBD2. The germline V gene has CDR1 DFQATT and CDR2 SNEGSKA (reference sequence). The CDR3 spans 16 residues. With V trimmed by 1 base and J by 7 bases, 12 bases remained unmatched. CDR3 coding DNA: TGCAGTGCTAGAGGCCTTACTAGCGGCTCGGGGAATGAGCAGTTCTTC. Its translation: CSARGLTSGSGNEQFF.

V gene TRBV7-8 combines with J gene TRBJ1-6; TRBD1 might be the D (5 bases). The CDR3 covers 15 residues. V was shortened by 1 base and J by 10 bases, with 14 bases between the two germline ends. Germline assignment: CDR1 SGHVS and CDR2 FQNEAQ. In nucleotides, the CDR3 is TGTGCCAGCAGCTTAGAATGGCAGGGTAACTCACCCCTCCACTTT. The encoded protein is CASSLEWQGNSPLHF.

V is TRBV21-1 and J is TRBJ2-7; the table's D gene call, TRBD1, was not cross checked with the DNA. TRBV21-1 is a pseudogene segment. CDR3 size: 16 residues. The DNA for the CDR3 is TGTGCCAGCAGCAAAGTATTGGGGGCCACCAAGTACGAGCAGTACTTC. Translation gives CASSKVLGATKYEQYF.